This T cell receptor (beta chain) was identified in a study of vaccination and CD4 T cells after COVID-19. Notes on the study in general: Median SARS-CoV-2-reactive clonotype numbers rose nonsignificantly, roughly 20 to 40.

Treatment here: roughly 11-day PBMC culture with coronavirus spike peptide pools or control peptides (ViraFEST assay). Negative selection enriched CD4+ T cells from cultures at 10 days. The Oncomine TCR Beta short-read assay was applied to DNA of cultured CD4+ T cells. TCRdb reprocessed the PCR reads via MiXCR and lists one record per CDR3 protein. The sample contains more than 6,000 distinct CDR3 sequences, around two thirds of which appear only once. With regard to this clonotype: Its antigen is as yet unknown.

Per germline, CDR1 MNHNS and CDR2 SASEGT. The V end was cut by 4 bases, the J end by 6 bases, with 15 bases between. The CDR3 length is 15 residues. Sequencing input: CD4+ T cells from blood, cultured in vitro. This clonotype was obtained from a human donor who had recovered from COVID-19. V usage is TRBV6-1 and J usage is TRBJ2-2; possible D gene TRBD1, 5 bases. Written as DNA, the CDR3 is TGTGCCAGCAGTGTCCTAACAGGAACACCCGGGGAGCTGTTTTTT. Translation gives CASSVLTGTPGELFF.